This entry is about one T cell receptor (beta chain). Its antigen is not identified. This record comes from a study of T cells expressing NK-cell markers. Whole-study context: According to the study, TCR beta repertoires originated from sorted CD3+CD56+NKG2C+, CD3+CD56+NKG2C- and CD3+CD56-NKG2C+ T cells.

The germline V gene has CDR1 DFQATT and CDR2 SNEGSKA (reference sequence). The CDR3 contains 13 residues. TCRdb reprocessed the 5' RACE reads and keeps a single row for each CDR3 protein, giving no DNA. This repertoire includes roughly 420,000 distinct CDR3 sequences. Whole-study findings and limits: Over 5 donors carried dominant NKG2C+ clonotypes that made up about 1.0-7.0% of their CD8+ T cells. There were a handful of donors in whom these clonotypes also led the CD3+CD56-NKG2C+ fraction.

The TCR was taken from a woman between 18 and 70 years old in good health. Sequencing was carried out using blood T cells: a sorted CD56 or NKG2C T cell subset, CD4+ or CD8+ T cells, or bulk PBMC T cells (not recorded which). V and J are TRBV20-1 and TRBJ2-1; TCRdb's D call, TRBD1, is unchecked because there is no DNA. The CDR3 sequence: CSARDGGNNEQFF.